This section outlines one TCR beta chain sequence together with its context. Its antigen is not known. CDR3 length equals 15 residues. Trimming cost V 3 bases and J 4 bases; bases outside gene matches: 9. Germline CDR1 is MDHEN and CDR2 is SYDVKM. This record belongs to a study of shared clonotypes between healthy human individuals. TCRdb's copy holds only in-frame clones and misses some; the assay was immunoSEQ multiplex PCR. The data show more than 2 million clones, just over 90% seen once. Study-wide findings and caveats: Generally, naive subsets (rather than memory subsets) showed larger estimated richness. An effect of sequencing depth on clonotype sharing among donors was expected.

Terminally differentiated effector memory CD45RA+ cells were excluded by CCR7 positive selection of CD45RO-negative cells. Study donors comprised healthy, HIV-negative adults devoid of recent acute infection or vaccination. The donor cohort consisted entirely of Caucasian adults residing in Nashville, Tennessee. The V and J genes are TRBV28 and TRBJ2-7; 7 positions match TRBD2. Material for sequencing was naive CD8+ T cells from PBMCs. The TCR was taken from a young man in good health. Some clones in this sample may be carry-over from other donors' samples. For the CDR3, the DNA is TGTGCCAGCAGTTTCTCATCGGGGGAGGGTTACGAGCAGTACTTC. This codes for CASSFSSGEGYEQYF.